This entry features one TCR beta chain sequence. The target antigen is unknown. Of the isolated RNA, all was reverse transcribed, and so the sequenced material was expressed TCRB transcripts. Profiled with immunoSEQ multiplex PCR; TCRdb holds only in-frame clones, not every one. This sample carries about 160,000 clones, around 8.3% of them seen once, and the ten largest clones take more than 0.45%. This sample was taken from a study of beta chain features in type 1 diabetes. Study background: The study examined roughly 110,000,000 sorted cells across all samples. Study-wide results and caveats: The study found moderately but significantly shorter TCRB CDR3s in all four CD4+ subsets of Type 1 diabetes patients. Relative to healthy donors, patients appeared to have naive, central memory and Treg TCRB repertoires that were more similar. Cells with high TCR expression could be over-represented by cDNA sequencing. VDJ junctions from type 1 diabetes patients carried fewer insertions and larger deletions.

This CDR3 is 20 amino acids long. V and J are TRBV21-1 and TRBJ2-4; the DNA was not compared with TRBD2, the D call given in the table. TRBV21-1 is a pseudogene locus. Sequenced input: central memory CD4+ T cells from blood. This TCR derives from a young woman with type 1 diabetes. CDR3 DNA sequence: TGTGCCAGCCGACTACCAGCCCGACGGACCGGCGTCGGTGCCAAAAACATTCAGTACTTC. The encoded protein is CASRLPARRTGVGAKNIQYF.